The 12 T cell receptor beta chains below all came from one sample that was sequenced in a study of T cell repertoires in cytomegalovirus infection. These TCRs are of unknown antigen specificity. TCRdb processed the reads anew with MiXCR; each CDR3 protein has one entry. The sample carries approximately 990,000 distinct CDR3 sequences, approximately 33% recorded once. The sample in question was cultured CD8+ T cells from PBMCs, obtained from culture after CMV antigen stimulation. These receptors came from a human donor in good health (CMV status not recorded). Some clones in this sample may be carry-over from other donors' samples.

The chain uses TRBV10-3 and TRBJ1-1; 8 bases agree with TRBD1. V trimming: 2 bases; J trimming: 1 base; junction bases outside the gene matches: 0. CDR3 length: 14 residues. Germline CDR1 and CDR2: ENHRY and SYGVKD. CDR3 sequence: CAISETGGNTEAFF. CDR3 coding DNA: TGTGCCATCAGTGAGACAGGGGGGAACACTGAAGCTTTCTTT.

The chain uses TRBV7-6 and TRBJ2-5, with D uncertain. The germline V and J ends were trimmed by 7 bases and 3 bases, with 15 bases remaining between them. This CDR3 has 14 amino acids. CDR1 SGHVS and CDR2 FNYEAQ come from the germline V gene. This CDR3 is CASTLVGYEETQYF. CDR3 coding DNA: TGTGCCAGCACCCTTGTGGGCTACGAAGAGACCCAGTACTTC.

The chain joins TRBV6-2 or TRBV6-3 to TRBJ2-2, with unresolved D. CDR3 length equals 12 residues. From germline, CDR1 is MNHEY and CDR2 SVGEGT. V was trimmed by 7 bases and J by 3 bases, leaving 6 bases between them. In DNA form, the CDR3 reads TGTGCCAGCACAGACGACACCGGGGAGCTGTTTTTT. This codes for CASTDDTGELFF.

The J gene is TRBJ2-7, the V gene TRBV20-1; tentative D call: TRBD1 (6 bases). The V gene's germline CDR1 is DFQATT and CDR2 SNEGSKA (reference sequence). CDR3 length: 14 amino acids. V shed 6 bases and J shed 1 base, with 16 bases lying between them. CDR3 bases: TGCAGTGCCCCCGGACCAGGGGAGTCCTACGAGCAGTACGTC. Translation: CSAPGPGESYEQYV.

Details on this clonotype: A much larger clonotype is one base distant, so this may be a read error. In DNA form, the CDR3 reads TGTGCCAGCAGCCCGACAGGGGATGGAAACACCATATATTTT. Translating gives CASSPTGDGNTIYF. The rearrangement links TRBV12-3 or TRBV12-4 to TRBJ1-3, with TRBD1 matching 8 bases. V was pared by 6 bases and J by 3 bases, with 4 bases of the junction left unmatched. The CDR3 consists of 14 residues.

V and J are TRBV29-1 and TRBJ2-7, with 10 bases lining up with TRBD2. With 5 bases clipped from V and 0 bases from J, the junction kept 7 bases outside the gene matches. The length of the CDR3 is 15 residues. The V gene's germline CDR1 is SQVTM and CDR2 ANQGSEA. The CDR3: CSVFGLADTSYEQYF. CDR3 in DNA: TGCAGCGTTTTTGGACTAGCGGACACCTCCTACGAGCAGTACTTC.

This clonotype appeared a few times. The V and J genes are TRBV14 and TRBJ1-2; no clear D gene. The CDR3 runs to 15 residues. Germline values: CDR1 SGHDN, CDR2 FVKESK. V shed 3 bases and J shed 0 bases, with 11 bases lying between them. The CDR3 DNA follows: TGTGCCAGCAGCCATGGCAGATACTCTAACTATGGCTACACCTTC. It codes for CASSHGRYSNYGYTF.

The V and J genes are TRBV15 and TRBJ2-1, with TRBD2 identical over 10 bases. The CDR3 spans 16 residues. Germline trimming cut 7 bases from V and 0 bases from J; bases unmatched to any gene: 6. Germline CDR1 and CDR2: LNHNV and YYDKDF (reference sequence). In nucleotides, the CDR3 is TGTGCCACCACCCTAGCGGGGGAGAGCTCCTACAATGAGCAGTTCTTC. Its translation: CATTLAGESSYNEQFF.

This clonotype showed up just a few times. The V call is TRBV4-3, the J call TRBJ1-3; D remains ambiguous. The V gene's germline CDR1 is LGHNA and CDR2 YSLEER. With 0 bases removed from V and 0 bases from J, the gap between germline ends came to 9 bases. The CDR3 covers 16 residues. The CDR3 loop reads CASSQDRWSSGNTIYF. DNA of the CDR3: TGCGCCAGCAGCCAAGATCGTTGGAGCTCTGGAAACACCATATATTTT.

This clonotype was seen a few times. The rearrangement links TRBV19 to TRBJ1-1; unclear D gene. The V gene lost 6 bases and the J gene lost 8 bases, with 10 bases spanning the gap. Germline-derived CDR1 and CDR2 are LNHDA and SQIVND (reference sequence). This CDR3 comprises 11 residues. The CDR3 sequence: CASSRPLEAFF. CDR3 DNA sequence: TGTGCCAGTAGCCGGCCGCTGGAAGCTTTCTTT.

The rearrangement joins TRBV2 to TRBJ2-2, with 9 bases fitting TRBD1. The CDR3 totals 15 residues. Germline assignment: CDR1 SNHLY and CDR2 FYNNEI. The V gene end was trimmed by 8 bases and the J gene end by 2 bases; junction bases not matched to a gene: 6. Written as DNA, the CDR3 is TGTGCCAGCTTAGGACAGGGGCCAAACACCGGGGAGCTGTTTTTT. Amino acids: CASLGQGPNTGELFF.

The rearrangement links TRBV7-3 to TRBJ1-1; 9 bases line up with TRBD1. The V gene's germline CDR1 is SGHTA and CDR2 FQGTGA. CDR3 length: 15 amino acids. The V and J ends lost 5 bases and 6 bases, in that order; junction bases with no gene match: 10. In DNA form, the CDR3 reads TGTGCCAGCAGCCCGGTCACAGGGGGCCGGGCTGAAGCTTTCTTT. This translates into CASSPVTGGRAEAFF.